These 27 T cell receptor beta chains share one sample of origin, sequenced in a study of STAT3 mutations in large granular lymphocyte leukemia. Study-wide points: Every T-cell large granular lymphocyte leukemia patient had at least one immunodominant TCR beta clonotype.

Assay used: immunoSEQ multiplex PCR; TCRdb lists only in-frame clones, some missing. The repertoire holds tens of thousands of clones, with over 90% as singletons. These receptors are not linked to any known antigen. What was sequenced was peripheral blood mononuclear cells. The origin of the receptors is a man aged 40-55 years with T-cell large granular lymphocyte leukemia. Some clones in this sample may be carry-over from other donors' samples.

The chain has TRBV6-5 and TRBJ1-4; TRBD1 matches 9 bases. With 6 bases clipped from V and 7 bases from J, the junction kept 6 bases outside the gene matches. The germline gives CDR1 MNHEY, CDR2 SVGAGI. This CDR3 has 14 amino acids. DNA for the CDR3: TGTGCCAGCAGACTACAGGGGGCGGTTGAAAAACTGTTTTTT. Protein sequence: CASRLQGAVEKLFF.

The CDR3 DNA sequence: TGTGCCAGCAGTGACCTACTAGCGGGGGGGCCAGATACGCAGTATTTT. It translates to CASSDLLAGGPDTQYF. The chain uses TRBV6-1 and TRBJ2-3, with 13 bases aligning to TRBD2. The CDR3 spans 16 residues. CDR1 is MNHNS, CDR2 SASEGT, per germline. Unmatched junction bases numbered 4, after V lost 3 bases and J lost 4 bases.

The rearrangement uses TRBV19 and TRBJ2-5; 8 bases are shared with TRBD2. V lost 4 bases and J lost 5; bases outside the gene matches: 6. Germline V gene data show CDR1 as LNHDA and CDR2 as SQIVND (reference sequence). The CDR3 is made up of 14 amino acids. DNA for the CDR3: TGTGCCAGTAGTACTATAGCGGGGTCGGAGACCCAGTACTTC. Protein sequence: CASSTIAGSETQYF.

CDR3 amino acids: CASSTGTGDIGELFF. The CDR3 region has the DNA TGTGCCAGCTCAACCGGGACAGGGGATATCGGGGAGCTGTTTTTT. The chain employs TRBV18 and TRBJ2-2; 10 nucleotides align to TRBD1. The CDR3 contains 15 residues. J lost 7 bases, V lost 5 bases, and 7 bases had no gene match. From germline, CDR1 is KGHSH and CDR2 LQKENI.

The CDR3 nucleotides read TGTGCCAGCAGCTTAGCGCGGGGGGACTCCTACGAGCAGTACTTC. It yields the protein CASSLARGDSYEQYF. The rearrangement uses TRBV7-9 and TRBJ2-7; 8 nucleotides agree with TRBD2. Losses at the gene ends were 0 bases for V and 0 bases for J; bases not matched to a gene: 1. The CDR3 has 15 amino acids. Per germline, CDR1 SEHNR and CDR2 FQNEAQ (reference sequence).

V usage is TRBV18 and J usage is TRBJ1-2; 11 bases agree with TRBD1. This CDR3 spans 15 amino acids. The junction had 2 bases not matched to a gene; V was cut back by 3 bases and J by 2 bases. The V gene's germline CDR1 is KGHSH and CDR2 LQKENI. CDR3 region: CASSPGQGENYGYTF. DNA for the CDR3: TGTGCCAGCTCACCGGGACAGGGGGAGAACTATGGCTACACCTTC.

The J gene is TRBJ1-2, the V gene TRBV9; D unresolved. Trimming cost V 2 bases and J 6 bases, with 14 bases left between them. The CDR3 has 14 amino acids. In germline, CDR1 is SGDLS, CDR2 YYNGEE. The CDR3 nucleotides read TGTGCCAGCAGCGTTTCCGACCGGGTGAATGGCTACACCTTC. Translating it yields CASSVSDRVNGYTF.

The rearrangement links TRBV7-9 to TRBJ1-2; the D gene is possibly TRBD1 (6 bases). This CDR3 region has 14 residues. CDR1 SEHNR and CDR2 FQNEAQ come from the germline V gene (reference sequence). V lost 5 bases to trimming and J lost 3 bases, with 13 bases between them. CDR3 protein: CASSPGAGDYGYTF. In nucleotides, the CDR3 is TGTGCCAGCAGCCCAGGGGCGGGGGACTATGGCTACACCTTC. The entire variable domain, with the rest obtained from reference TRBV7-9 and TRBJ1-2, is as follows: DTGVSQNPRHKITKRGQNVTFRCDPISEHNRLYWYRQTLGQGPEFLTYFQNEAQLEKSRLLSDRFSAERPKGSFSTLEIQRTEQGDSAMYLCASSPGAGDYGYTFGSGTRLTVV.

The V and J genes are TRBV4-3 and TRBJ2-2, with 7 bases aligning to TRBD1. This CDR3 region has 16 residues. Germline V gives CDR1 LGHNA, CDR2 YSLEER. V was pared by 1 base and J by 3 bases, with 5 bases of the junction left unmatched. CDR3: CASSQVATGDTGELFF. The CDR3 coding sequence is TGCGCCAGCAGCCAAGTGGCTACAGGGGACACCGGGGAGCTGTTTTTT.

This sequence joins TRBV5-6 and TRBJ1-2; no firm D call. This CDR3 has 12 amino acids. The germline V gene encodes CDR1 SGHDT and CDR2 YYEEEE. Deletions cut 3 bases from V and 4 bases from J, with 7 bases between. Here the CDR3 DNA reads TGTGCCAGCAGCTCGGGCACCTATGGCTACACCTTC. It is translated as CASSSGTYGYTF. Full variable domain (outside the CDR3, taken from reference TRBV5-6 and TRBJ1-2): DAGVTQSPTHLIKTRGQQVTLRCSPKSGHDTVSWYQQALGQGPQFIFQYYEEEERQRGNFPDRFSGHQFPNYSSELNVNALLLGDSALYLCASSSGTYGYTFGSGTRLTVV.

The chain joins TRBV4-3 to TRBJ2-1; D gene uncertain. Germline values: CDR1 LGHNA, CDR2 YSLEER. Trimming removed 1 base from V and 0 bases from J, with 16 bases in between. This CDR3 spans 18 amino acids. The CDR3 here is CASSQGFPGTGSYNEQFF. The CDR3 nucleotides are TGCGCCAGCAGCCAAGGATTCCCTGGCACCGGCTCCTACAATGAGCAGTTCTTC.

The chain couples TRBV7-9 to TRBJ2-7, with no clear D. V lost 2 bases and J lost 5, with 13 bases in between. Germline V CDR1 and CDR2: SEHNR, FQNEAQ (reference sequence). The CDR3 spans 14 residues. The CDR3 DNA is TGTGCCAGCAGCTTAACAGCACCACAGAACGAGCAGTACTTC. Translating it yields CASSLTAPQNEQYF. The variable domain in full, completed from reference TRBV7-9 and TRBJ2-7, reads DTGVSQNPRHKITKRGQNVTFRCDPISEHNRLYWYRQTLGQGPEFLTYFQNEAQLEKSRLLSDRFSAERPKGSFSTLEIQRTEQGDSAMYLCASSLTAPQNEQYFGPGTRLTVT.

The J gene is TRBJ2-7, the V gene TRBV28; D is possibly TRBD1 (6 bases). Germline CDR1 and CDR2: MDHEN and SYDVKM. The germline V and J ends were trimmed by 5 bases and 0 bases, with 17 bases remaining between them. The CDR3 runs to 16 residues. The CDR3 nucleotides are TGTGCCAGCAGTCGACCTCCGGGACACCTCTCCTACGAGCAGTACTTC. Protein product: CASSRPPGHLSYEQYF.

The gene calls are TRBV5-1 and TRBJ2-3; either TRBD1 or TRBD2 may supply D (6 bases each). Trimming removed 4 bases at V and 2 bases at J, with 11 bases between. This CDR3 comprises 14 residues. Germline V lookup: CDR1 SGHRS, CDR2 YFSETQ. The CDR3 bases are TGCGCCAGCAGCCCCCCGGGGGCCACAGATACGCAGTATTTT. It codes for CASSPPGATDTQYF.

The chain joins TRBV13 to TRBJ2-7; possibly TRBD1 for D (5 bases). The CDR3 runs to 12 residues. Germline CDR1 reads PRHDT; CDR2 reads FYEKMQ (reference sequence). V was clipped by 5 bases and J by 4 bases, with 9 bases between them. CDR3 bases: TGTGCCAGCAGCCGTGACAGATACGAGCAGTACTTC. Its protein is CASSRDRYEQYF.

The chain recombines TRBV7-2 with TRBJ2-1; D remains ambiguous. Germline assignment: CDR1 SGHTA and CDR2 FQGNSA. The CDR3 contains 14 residues. V lost 4 bases, J lost 6 bases, and 13 bases lay in between. This chain's CDR3 is CASSSGPTLNEQFF. DNA for the CDR3: TGTGCCAGCAGCTCCGGGCCGACCCTCAATGAGCAGTTCTTC.

This clone was seen only once. The rearrangement joins TRBV27 to TRBJ2-7, with D maybe TRBD2 (6 bases). V was trimmed by 3 bases and J by 5 bases, leaving 14 bases between them. The CDR3 has 14 amino acids. The germline CDR1 and CDR2 sequences are MNHEY and SMNVEV (reference sequence). Here the CDR3 DNA reads TGTGCCAGCAGTTTCTCCGGGGGTCCCAACGAGCAGTACTTC. Residues: CASSFSGGPNEQYF.

The V call is TRBV19, the J call TRBJ1-5; maybe TRBD1 (6 bases). CDR3 size: 13 residues. The germline gives CDR1 LNHDA, CDR2 SQIVND (reference sequence). V lost 9 bases, J lost 4 bases, and 13 bases lay in between. The CDR3 nucleotides are TGTGCCAGCTCGAGGGGGACTAATCAGCCCCAGCATTTT. It is translated as CASSRGTNQPQHF.

V is TRBV10-1 and J is TRBJ2-1, with D unclear. Trimming shortened V by 4 bases and J by 9 bases, and 16 bases separated the two germline ends. The CDR3 is 14 residues long. Germline assignment: CDR1 WNHNN and CDR2 SYGVQD (reference sequence). The CDR3 nucleotides are TGCGCCAGCAGTGCTTTGGGGAATGGTCTTGAGCAGTTCTTC. Translated: CASSALGNGLEQFF.

V is TRBV29-1 and J is TRBJ2-7, with 8 bases fitting TRBD1. The J segment lost 5 bases and the V segment lost 6 bases, leaving 9 bases of the junction unmatched. The CDR3 is made up of 13 amino acids. In germline, CDR1 is SQVTM, CDR2 ANQGSEA. The CDR3 region is CSVRRTGNDEQYF. The CDR3 DNA reads as TGCAGCGTACGCCGGACAGGGAACGACGAGCAGTACTTC.

This clone was found once. The chain couples TRBV5-1 to TRBJ1-2; D not certain. This CDR3 has 13 residues. With 2 bases removed from V and 8 bases from J, the gap between germline ends came to 13 bases. Germline CDR1 and CDR2: SGHRS and YFSETQ. CDR3 bases: TGCGCCAGCAGCTTAACCCAGTTAGGAGGCTACACCTTC. It codes for CASSLTQLGGYTF.

The V gene is TRBV7-2, the J gene TRBJ1-2, with D possibly matching TRBD1 (6 bases). This CDR3 has 14 residues. V lost 1 base and J lost 8, with 14 bases in between. Germline CDR1 and CDR2: SGHTA and FQGNSA. In nucleotides, the CDR3 is TGTGCCAGCAGCTTAGTAGCAGGGGAGTTGGGCTACACCTTC. Protein product: CASSLVAGELGYTF.

J is TRBJ1-5 and V is TRBV30, with a possible D match to TRBD1 (5 bases). Germline lookup yields CDR1 GTSNPN and CDR2 SVGIG (reference sequence). The V end was cut by 1 base, the J end by 9 bases, with 10 bases between. The CDR3 covers 12 residues. In DNA, the CDR3 is TGTGCCTGGAGTGCCGGGACGGGGCCCCAGCATTTT. Translated, it gives CAWSAGTGPQHF.

The chain couples TRBV4-3 to TRBJ1-6, with D possibly TRBD1 on 6 matching bases. Looked up from germline, CDR1 is LGHNA and CDR2 is YSLEER. The CDR3 has 15 amino acids. V lost 6 bases to trimming and J lost 6 bases, with 15 bases between them. CDR3 loop: CASRKTGLGNSPLHF. The CDR3 DNA reads TGCGCCAGCAGGAAAACAGGGTTGGGTAATTCACCCCTCCACTTT.

V and J are TRBV6-5 and TRBJ2-7; 8 positions agree with TRBD1. The length of the CDR3 is 14 residues. Germline lookup yields CDR1 MNHEY and CDR2 SVGAGI. V trimming: 0 bases; J trimming: 9 bases; junction bases outside the gene matches: 7. The CDR3 reads CASSYSGQGPGQYF. The CDR3 coding sequence is TGTGCCAGCAGTTACTCAGGACAGGGCCCAGGGCAGTACTTC.

The chain combines TRBV18 with TRBJ2-3, with D possibly being TRBD1 or TRBD2 (5 bases each). The germline gives CDR1 KGHSH, CDR2 LQKENI. V lost 3 bases and J lost 2, with 12 bases in between. The CDR3 loop spans 15 amino acids. The CDR3 DNA reads as TGTGCCAGCTCACCCCGAGGGACCTACACAGATACGCAGTATTTT. It encodes CASSPRGTYTDTQYF.

The V call is TRBV6-5, the J call TRBJ2-5; D may be TRBD1 or TRBD2 (5 bases each). CDR3 size: 15 residues. Germline CDR1 is MNHEY and CDR2 is SVGAGI. The ends were cut back, 1 base at V and 2 bases at J, with 11 bases in the middle. CDR3: CASSYYGAGQETQYF. In nucleotides, the CDR3 is TGTGCCAGCAGTTACTACGGGGCCGGACAAGAGACCCAGTACTTC.